The subject of this entry is one TCR beta chain. Profiled with immunoSEQ multiplex PCR; TCRdb holds only in-frame clones, not every one. The sample has fewer than 300,000 clones; about nine tenths are singletons. Germline values: CDR1 SGHRS, CDR2 YFSETQ. After removal of 9 bases from V and 6 bases from J, the junction contained 26 bases not matched to a gene. The CDR3 sequence is 18 residues long. This record comes from a study of blood T cell repertoires in COVID-19. Membership in each cohort depended on participant-reported clinical history. The sample was PBMCs or T cells enriched from blood (not recorded which). The chain is built from TRBV5-1 and TRBJ2-7, with 8 bases aligning to TRBD1. This TCR derives from a woman aged 40-49 years with acute COVID-19. For the CDR3, the DNA is TGCGCCACATCACGCTGGACCATCAGGGGGCTAGCTTCTGGCGAGCAGTACTTC. Protein product: CATSRWTIRGLASGEQYF.